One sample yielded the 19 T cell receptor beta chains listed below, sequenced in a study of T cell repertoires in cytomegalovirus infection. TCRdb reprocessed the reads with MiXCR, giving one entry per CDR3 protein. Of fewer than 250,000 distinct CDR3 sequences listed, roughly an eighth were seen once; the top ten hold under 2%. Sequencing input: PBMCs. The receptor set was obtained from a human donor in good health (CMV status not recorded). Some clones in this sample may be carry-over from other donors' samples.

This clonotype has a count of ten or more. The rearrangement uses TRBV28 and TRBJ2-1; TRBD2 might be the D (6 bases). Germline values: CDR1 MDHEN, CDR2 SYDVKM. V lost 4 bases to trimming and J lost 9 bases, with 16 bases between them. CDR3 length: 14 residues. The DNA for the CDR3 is TGTGCCAGCAGTTCCCCGGGACTTAAGGGTGAGCAGTTCTTC. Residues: CASSSPGLKGEQFF.

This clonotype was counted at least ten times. In DNA form, the CDR3 reads TGCGCCAGCAGCTCGACGGGGCTACAGCCCCAGCATTTT. The encoded protein is CASSSTGLQPQHF. The V gene is TRBV5-1, the J gene TRBJ1-5, with D possibly being TRBD1 (5 bases). Trimming cost V 3 bases and J 7 bases, with 11 bases left between them. This CDR3 is built from 13 residues. In germline, CDR1 is SGHRS, CDR2 YFSETQ.

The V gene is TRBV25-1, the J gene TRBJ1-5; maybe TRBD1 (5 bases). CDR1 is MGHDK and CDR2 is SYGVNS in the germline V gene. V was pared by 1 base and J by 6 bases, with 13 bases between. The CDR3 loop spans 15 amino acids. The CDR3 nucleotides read TGTGCCAGCAGTGAATCTACAGGAGGGATTCAGCCCCAGCATTTT. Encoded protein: CASSESTGGIQPQHF.

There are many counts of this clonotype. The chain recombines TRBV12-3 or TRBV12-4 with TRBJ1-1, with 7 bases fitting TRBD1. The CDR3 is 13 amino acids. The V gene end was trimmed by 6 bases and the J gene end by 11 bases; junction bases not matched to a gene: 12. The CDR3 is CASSDRTGSVAFF. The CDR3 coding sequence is TGTGCCAGCAGCGATCGGACAGGTTCTGTTGCTTTCTTT.

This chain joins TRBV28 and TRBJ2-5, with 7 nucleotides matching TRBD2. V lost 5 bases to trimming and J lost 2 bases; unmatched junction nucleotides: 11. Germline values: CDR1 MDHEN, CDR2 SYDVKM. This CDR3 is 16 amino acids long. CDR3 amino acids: CASSTLSGMGQETQYF. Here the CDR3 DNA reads TGTGCCAGCAGTACCCTAAGCGGGATGGGGCAAGAGACCCAGTACTTC.

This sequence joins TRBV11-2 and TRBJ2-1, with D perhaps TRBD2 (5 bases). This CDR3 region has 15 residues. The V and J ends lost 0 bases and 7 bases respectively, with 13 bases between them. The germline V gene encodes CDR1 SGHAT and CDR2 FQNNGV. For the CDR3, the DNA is TGTGCCAGCAGCTTAGAGGGTATGATAGCGAATGAGCAGTTCTTC. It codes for CASSLEGMIANEQFF.

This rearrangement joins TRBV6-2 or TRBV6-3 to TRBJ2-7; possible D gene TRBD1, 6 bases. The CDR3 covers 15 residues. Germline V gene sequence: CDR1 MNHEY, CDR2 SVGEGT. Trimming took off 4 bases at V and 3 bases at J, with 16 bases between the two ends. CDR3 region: CASSWGQDSLYEQYF. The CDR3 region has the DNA TGTGCCAGCAGTTGGGGGCAAGACTCGCTCTACGAGCAGTACTTC.

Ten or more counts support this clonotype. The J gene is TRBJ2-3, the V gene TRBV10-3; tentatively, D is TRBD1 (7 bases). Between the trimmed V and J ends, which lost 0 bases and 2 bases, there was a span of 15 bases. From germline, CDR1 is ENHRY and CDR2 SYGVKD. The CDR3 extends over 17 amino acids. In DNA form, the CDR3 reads TGTGCCATCAGTGAGTCCGGCAGGGGGGCCGACACAGATACGCAGTATTTT. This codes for CAISESGRGADTDTQYF.

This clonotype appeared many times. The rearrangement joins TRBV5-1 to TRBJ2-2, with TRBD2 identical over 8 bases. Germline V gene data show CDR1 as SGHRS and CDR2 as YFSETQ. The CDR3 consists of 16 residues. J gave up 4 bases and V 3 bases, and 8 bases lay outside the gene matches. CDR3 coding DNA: TGCGCCAGCAGCTCGCGGGGGGCCCCGGGCACCGGGGAGCTGTTTTTT. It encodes CASSSRGAPGTGELFF.

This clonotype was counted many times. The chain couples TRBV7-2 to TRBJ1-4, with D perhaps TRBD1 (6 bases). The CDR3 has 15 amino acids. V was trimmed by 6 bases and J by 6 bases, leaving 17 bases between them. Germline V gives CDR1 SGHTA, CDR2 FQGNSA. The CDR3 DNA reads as TGTGCCAGCAGTCAGAGAGGGGGGGGGGATGAAAAACTGTTTTTT. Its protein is CASSQRGGGDEKLFF.

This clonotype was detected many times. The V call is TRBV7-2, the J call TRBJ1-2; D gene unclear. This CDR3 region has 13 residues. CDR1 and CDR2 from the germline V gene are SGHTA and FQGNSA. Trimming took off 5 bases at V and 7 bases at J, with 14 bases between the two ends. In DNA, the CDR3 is TGTGCCAGCAGCCGGGGAGGACCAGGTGGCTACACCTTC. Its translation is CASSRGGPGGYTF.

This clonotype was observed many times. The DNA of the CDR3 is TGTGCCAGCAGCAGACAGGGATGGACTGAAGCTTTCTTT. Translation gives CASSRQGWTEAFF. The chain carries TRBV7-2 and TRBJ1-1; 7 positions agree with TRBD1. CDR1 is SGHTA and CDR2 is FQGNSA in the germline V gene. There are 13 residues in the CDR3. Losses at the gene ends were 5 bases for V and 5 bases for J; bases not matched to a gene: 5.

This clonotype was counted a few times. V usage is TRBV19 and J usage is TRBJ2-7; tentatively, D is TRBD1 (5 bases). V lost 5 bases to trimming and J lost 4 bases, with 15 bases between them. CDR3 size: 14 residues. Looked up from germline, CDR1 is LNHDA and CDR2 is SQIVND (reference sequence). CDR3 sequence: CASSALGAEYEQYF. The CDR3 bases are TGTGCCAGTAGTGCCCTAGGGGCCGAGTACGAGCAGTACTTC.

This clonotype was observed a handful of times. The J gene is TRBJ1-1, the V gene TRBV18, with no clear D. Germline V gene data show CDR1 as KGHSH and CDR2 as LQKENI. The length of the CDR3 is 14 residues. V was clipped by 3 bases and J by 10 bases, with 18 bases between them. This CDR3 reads CASSPTGPPLGAFF. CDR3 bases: TGTGCCAGCTCACCGACCGGGCCCCCACTGGGAGCTTTCTTT.

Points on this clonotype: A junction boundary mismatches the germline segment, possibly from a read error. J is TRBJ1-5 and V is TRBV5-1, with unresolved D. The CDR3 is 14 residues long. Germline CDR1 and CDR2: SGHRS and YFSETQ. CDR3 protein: CASSLEPNNQPQHF. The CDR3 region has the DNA TGCGCCAGCAGCTTGGAACCTAATAATCAACCCCAGCATTTT.

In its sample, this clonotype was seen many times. The CDR3 bases are TGCGCCAGCAGCTTTCAGGGGGCCGACACCGGGGAGCTGTTTTTT. Translation gives CASSFQGADTGELFF. This chain links TRBV5-1 with TRBJ2-2, with TRBD1 identical over 8 bases. This CDR3 spans 15 amino acids. J was trimmed by 3 bases and V by 2 bases; bases with no gene match: 3. CDR1 is SGHRS, CDR2 YFSETQ, per germline.

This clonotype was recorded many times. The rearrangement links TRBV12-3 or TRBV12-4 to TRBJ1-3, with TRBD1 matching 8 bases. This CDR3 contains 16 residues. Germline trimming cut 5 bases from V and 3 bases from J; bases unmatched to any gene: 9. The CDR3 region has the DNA TGTGCCAGCAGTCCCCTCGGACAGGGCTTTGGAAACACCATATATTTT. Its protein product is CASSPLGQGFGNTIYF.

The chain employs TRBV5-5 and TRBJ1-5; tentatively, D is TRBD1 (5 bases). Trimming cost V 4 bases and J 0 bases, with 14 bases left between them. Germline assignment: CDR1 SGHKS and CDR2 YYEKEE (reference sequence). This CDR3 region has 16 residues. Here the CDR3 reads CASSKTPDSSNQPQHF. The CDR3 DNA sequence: TGTGCCAGCAGCAAGACACCCGACAGTAGCAATCAGCCCCAGCATTTT.

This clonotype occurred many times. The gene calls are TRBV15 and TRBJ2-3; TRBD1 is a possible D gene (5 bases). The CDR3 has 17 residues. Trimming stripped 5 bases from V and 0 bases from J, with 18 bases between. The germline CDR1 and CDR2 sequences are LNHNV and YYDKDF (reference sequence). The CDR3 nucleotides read TGTGCCACCAGCCCTCCCAGGGTCCGAAAGAGCACAGATACGCAGTATTTT. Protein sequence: CATSPPRVRKSTDTQYF.